This T cell receptor (beta chain) emerged from a study of beta chain features in type 1 diabetes. Cells sorted by CD45RO/CCR7/CD25/CD127/CD95/CD27 comprised CD4+ naive, central memory, regulatory and stem cell-like memory cells. Study outcomes and limitations: Researchers report that Type 1 diabetes patients had moderately but significantly shorter TCRB CDR3s across all four CD4+ subsets.

Sequenced material consisted of expressed TCRB transcripts (all of the isolated RNA was reverse transcribed). Assay: immunoSEQ multiplex PCR; the TCRdb copy retains only in-frame clones and omits some. This table holds 150,000 to 180,000 clones, roughly 8.1% found once. This clone turned up a few times. Its antigen is still unknown. Germline V gives CDR1 SGHDT, CDR2 YYEEEE. V dropped 1 base and J dropped 10 bases, with 6 bases sitting between them. The CDR3 extends over 12 amino acids. Sequenced input: central memory CD4+ T cells from blood. This receptor was obtained from a man aged 18 to 30 in good health. The rearrangement uses TRBV5-6 and TRBJ1-6; no reliable D call. CDR3 loop: CASSLSRSPLHF. CDR3 DNA: TGTGCCAGCAGCTTGTCTCGGTCACCCCTCCACTTT.